This T cell receptor beta chain was sequenced during a study of control samples from healthy donors and cancer patients (dated by TCRdb to 2019 to 2021). As for this clone: The antigen this receptor binds is unknown. The input lacks base qualities; no much larger clone sits a single base away.

The CDR3 holds 15 amino acids from the cysteine to the phenylalanine. The retained sequence is limited to the CDR3, 45 bases, with the frame set at the first base. Based on the germline V gene (reference sequence), the CDR1 and CDR2 sequences are MNHEY and SMNVEV. The junction carries 14 bases between V and J, which are trimmed by 5 bases and 6 bases respectively. Library prep was done by the immunoSEQ multiplex PCR assay. This is the immuneACCESS table as TCRdb keeps it, with only in-frame sequences that have V and J called. A part of the clones is gone; compared with another copy, unresolved V genes explain less than half, and the rest is unexplained. The sample yields some 130,000 clones; just under 95% were counted once. Clones ranked in the top ten supply 3.6% of the sample.

Sample: blood. Recombination connected TRBV27 to TRBJ1-6; the D gene is not confidently resolved. The receptor comes from a man aged 25 to 45 in good health. The CDR3 is CASSPPEGFNSPLHF. The nucleotide sequence is TGTGCCAGCAGTCCACCTGAGGGCTTTAATTCACCCCTCCACTTT.